The rows below give T cell receptor beta chains drawn from one sample of a study of shared clonotypes between healthy human individuals. Sequencing was performed with immunoSEQ multiplex PCR; in TCRdb, only in-frame clones are kept and a portion is missing. The data hold 2 million to 2.5 million clones, with approximately 93% observed a single time. The source material was naive CD4+ T cells from PBMCs. These receptors were taken from a man aged 18 to 30 in good health. Some clones in this sample may be carry-over from other donors' samples. CDR3s include the opening cysteine and the closing phenylalanine or tryptophan. A D gene is named only where the DNA matches it firmly. Size tells how often a clone was seen (once, few, many) or the class of an expanded clone, and some rows leave it out.

d_gene	v_gene	abundance	j_gene	CDR3nt	CDR3aa
-	TRBV29-1	-	TRBJ2-3	TGCAGCGGCGGCCTGGGGGCGGACGCTCCGGGAGATACGCAGTATTTT	CSGGLGADAPGDTQYF
-	TRBV2	-	TRBJ1-5	TGTGCCAGCAGTCGGACTGCCAATAGCAATCAGCCCCAGCATTTT	CASSRTANSNQPQHF
TRBD1	TRBV25-1	-	TRBJ1-6	TGTGCCAGCAGTGAACAGGGGGTATCACCCCTCCACTTT	CASSEQGVSPLHF
TRBD1	TRBV4-1	-	TRBJ2-5	TGCGCCAGCAGCCCGTTACAGGGGCGCGAGACCCAGTACTTC	CASSPLQGRETQYF
-	TRBV4-1	-	TRBJ2-2	TGCGCCAGCAGCCAAGCACCCCAGGGGACCGGGGAGCTGTTTTTT	CASSQAPQGTGELFF
TRBD2	TRBV10-2	-	TRBJ2-3	TGCGCCAGCAGTGATGTGGGCGGGAGGGGCACAGATACGCAGTATTTT	CASSDVGGRGTDTQYF
TRBD2	TRBV2	-	TRBJ2-1	TGTGCCAGCCCACTAGCGGGGTCAAACAATGAGCAGTTCTTC	CASPLAGSNNEQFF
-	TRBV5-1	-	TRBJ2-3	TGCGCCAGCAGCTTGGGCGGGACACTCACAGATACGCAGTATTTT	CASSLGGTLTDTQYF
TRBD1	TRBV28	-	TRBJ1-1	TGTGCCAGCAGAGAACGGGACAGATTGAACACTGAAGCTTTCTTT	CASRERDRLNTEAFF
-	TRBV6-8	-	TRBJ2-7	TGTGCCAGCAGTTACGCTTTGCTCACAGTCCTCTCCTACGAGCAGTACTTC	CASSYALLTVLSYEQYF
TRBD1	TRBV19	-	TRBJ2-2	TGTGCCAGTAGTGCCAGGGGGCTTGGCGGGGAGCTGTTTTTT	CASSARGLGGELFF
-	TRBV7-7	-	TRBJ2-2	TGTGCCAGCAGCTTAGACGGAACCGGGGAGCTGTTTTTT	CASSLDGTGELFF
TRBD2	TRBV13	-	TRBJ2-7	TGTGCCAGCAGTCCTGGACTAGCGGGCTCCTACGAGCAGTACTTC	CASSPGLAGSYEQYF
-	TRBV7-9	few	TRBJ1-1	TGTGCCAGCAGCTCAATTCACACTGAAGCTTTCTTT	CASSSIHTEAFF
TRBD1	TRBV6-1	few	TRBJ1-3	TGTGCCAGCAGAGCCTCCGGGACAGGTGGAAACACCATATATTTT	CASRASGTGGNTIYF
TRBD2	TRBV11-1	-	TRBJ2-2	TGTGCCAGCAGTCCAGGGAGGGGAGGGGAGCTGTTTTTT	CASSPGRGGELFF
TRBD1	TRBV7-9	-	TRBJ2-5	TGTGCCAGCAGCTTAGAGACAGGGATGGAGACCCAGTACTTC	CASSLETGMETQYF
-	TRBV29-1	-	TRBJ2-7	TGCAGCGTTGAAGGCGGAATTACGGGGTACGAGCAGTACTTC	CSVEGGITGYEQYF
TRBD2	TRBV9	-	TRBJ2-1	TGTGCCAGCACCCTCAGCGGGAGAAGGAACAATGAGCAGTTCTTC	CASTLSGRRNNEQFF
-	TRBV6-6	-	TRBJ1-1	TGTGCCAGCACCCTACCGCGGAACACTGAAGCTTTCTTT	CASTLPRNTEAFF
TRBD2	TRBV29-1	-	TRBJ2-5	TGCAGCGCGAGCACTAGCGGGCAAGAGACCCAGTACTTC	CSASTSGQETQYF
-	TRBV5-1	-	TRBJ1-1	TGCGCCAGCAGCCTCGAGGTTAACACTGAAGCTTTCTTT	CASSLEVNTEAFF
TRBD2	TRBV28	-	TRBJ2-7	TGTGCCAGCAGTTTATCGCCTAGCGGGAGATACGAGCAGTACTTC	CASSLSPSGRYEQYF
-	TRBV28	-	TRBJ1-5	TGTGCCACCCACGCAGCACTTTCCAATCAGCCCCAGCATTTT	CATHAALSNQPQHF
-	TRBV9	-	TRBJ1-1	TGTGCCAGCAGCGTGGGGGGAGTGGGGACTGAAGCTTTCTTT	CASSVGGVGTEAFF
-	TRBV6-5	once	TRBJ2-7	TGTGCCAGCCAGGCGGGACAAATCTCCTACGAGCAGTACTTC	CASQAGQISYEQYF
TRBD1	TRBV11-3	-	TRBJ2-3	TGTGCCAGCGGAGAGGGACAGCTCACAGATACGCAGTATTTT	CASGEGQLTDTQYF
-	TRBV5-1	-	TRBJ2-5	TGCGCCAGCAGCTCCCCAGGGTCTGTCGAGACCCAGTACTTC	CASSSPGSVETQYF
-	TRBV5-1	-	TRBJ2-3	TGCGCCAGCAGCAACACTCAGAGTCCCACAGATACGCAGTATTTT	CASSNTQSPTDTQYF
TRBD2	TRBV11-2	once	TRBJ2-1	TGTGCCAGCAGCTCGGGGGGGTTTTTTCTAGGGCAGTTCTTC	CASSSGGFFLGQFF
-	TRBV29-1	-	TRBJ2-4	TGCAGCGTTTCAAATCTAGGAGGAAACATTCAGTACTTC	CSVSNLGGNIQYF
TRBD1	TRBV6-5	-	TRBJ1-1	TGTGCCAGCACCCGTACAGGGGGAGGTACTGAAGCTTTCTTT	CASTRTGGGTEAFF
TRBD2	TRBV6-1	-	TRBJ2-7	TGTGCCAGCAGGGGAATTAGCGGGAGGGCCTACGAGCAGTACTTC	CASRGISGRAYEQYF
-	TRBV4-3	-	TRBJ2-7	TGCGCCAGCAGCCTGGGGAGGGGGGGTCCCTACGAGCAGTACTTC	CASSLGRGGPYEQYF
-	TRBV19	-	TRBJ2-3	TGTGCCAGTAGTATAGGGACACTATCTAGCACAGATACGCAGTATTTT	CASSIGTLSSTDTQYF
-	TRBV15	-	TRBJ2-7	TGTGCCACCAGCAGAGCGCAGGAAATATCCTACGAGCAGTACTTC	CATSRAQEISYEQYF
-	TRBV7-9	-	TRBJ1-3	TGTGCCAGCAGCTTACTAGGGGTGGATGGAAACACCATATATTTT	CASSLLGVDGNTIYF
-	TRBV7-8	-	TRBJ2-7	TGTGCCAGCAGGCGGAACCGGGACGGCATCTACGAGCAGTACTTC	CASRRNRDGIYEQYF
-	TRBV7-9	-	TRBJ1-3	TGTGCCAGCAGCCCCGACAGGCCACGGATGTCTGGAAACACCATATATTTT	CASSPDRPRMSGNTIYF
-	TRBV28	-	TRBJ2-7	TGTGCCAGCGACCAACAGGGCTACGAGCAGTACTTC	CASDQQGYEQYF
-	TRBV19	-	TRBJ1-2	TGTGCCAGTAGCCCTAACAGCTATGGCTACACCTTC	CASSPNSYGYTF
-	TRBV28	-	TRBJ1-2	TGTGCCAGCAACACGGGGCCCTATGGCTACACCTTC	CASNTGPYGYTF
-	TRBV7-2	once	TRBJ2-7	TGTGCCAGCAGCCCGCGAAGGAGTCAGGGATACGAGCAGTACTTC	CASSPRRSQGYEQYF
TRBD2	TRBV28	-	TRBJ2-6	TGTGCCAGCAGTATACCCTATAGCGGGAGAAGGGGACAGAGCTCTGGGGCCAACGTCCTGACTTTC	CASSIPYSGRRGQSSGANVLTF
-	TRBV28	few	TRBJ1-2	TGTGCCAGCAGTTTCCGGGGGGCTAACTATGGCTACACCTTC	CASSFRGANYGYTF
TRBD1	TRBV29-1	-	TRBJ1-2	TGCAGCGTTGATATCGGGACAGGGGGCTATGGCTACACCTTC	CSVDIGTGGYGYTF
-	TRBV7-2	few	TRBJ2-7	TGTGCCAGCAGCTTAGTCCAACCCGGCTCCTACGAGCAGTACTTC	CASSLVQPGSYEQYF
TRBD1	TRBV9	-	TRBJ2-1	TGTGCCAGCAGCTCTAGGACAGGACCCCCATACAATGAGCAGTTCTTC	CASSSRTGPPYNEQFF
-	TRBV29-1	few	TRBJ1-5	TGCAGCGTCGGGGCTGGCAATCAGCCCCAGCATTTT	CSVGAGNQPQHF
-	TRBV6-7	-	TRBJ2-2	TGTGCCAGCAGCTACCGACCGAGTCTTCTTACCGGGGAGCTGTTTTTT	CASSYRPSLLTGELFF
-	TRBV28	once	TRBJ1-2	TGTGCCAGCAGTTCTCCCTCCGGCAGTGGCTACACCTTC	CASSSPSGSGYTF
TRBD1	TRBV14	-	TRBJ1-3	TGTGCCAGCAGTCGACAGGGGCCCGGAAACACCATATATTTT	CASSRQGPGNTIYF